The source of this T cell receptor (beta chain) is a study of T cells after yellow fever vaccination. Generation of TCR cDNA used 5'RACE template switching (which added a universal primer site and UMIs). MiXCR, run by TCRdb on the 5' RACE reads, gives a single entry per CDR3 protein. The profile shows about 300,000 distinct CDR3 sequences, 8.7% of them singletons. Turning to this clonotype: Antigen: not known.

Germline V gene lookup returns CDR1 DFQATT and CDR2 SNEGSKA (reference sequence). The CDR3 runs to 14 residues. Germline trimming cut 6 bases from V and 2 bases from J; bases unmatched to any gene: 7. Findings and caveats of the study: Clones that expanded after primary vaccination mostly reappeared after the booster (nearly 98% CD4, 88% CD8). When the response was secondary, it was weaker but reached its peak faster, day 5 versus 15. A small share of clonotypes appeared in both CD4 and CD8 compartments.

The chain is built from TRBV20-1 and TRBJ1-5, with 7 bases that match TRBD1. The sequencing here drew on CD4+ T cells sorted from PBMCs, taken 5 days after the yellow fever booster vaccination. This receptor was identified in a man aged 18 to 30 who received the YFV17D yellow fever vaccine. The DNA of the CDR3 is TGCAGTGCGCTTGACAGGGTTCGCAATCAGCCCCAGCATTTT. As protein: CSALDRVRNQPQHF.